This T cell receptor beta chain was recorded in a study of molecular identifiers for immune sequencing clone quantification. TCRdb recomputed calls from the PCR reads with MiXCR, one row per CDR3 protein. The repertoire consists of some 650,000 distinct CDR3 sequences, with 15% to 20% occurring once and the leading ten covering roughly 0.83%. Germline V gene lookup returns CDR1 MNHEY and CDR2 SMNVEV (reference sequence). There are 15 residues in the CDR3. V dropped 3 bases and J dropped 1 base, with 13 bases sitting between them. The sample comprised naive CD8+ T cells from blood, with Jurkat cell RNA spiked in. Subset of the sample: FACS-sorted CD8+CD4-CCR7+CD45RA+ naive T cells. V gene TRBV27 combines with J gene TRBJ2-7; D assignment may be TRBD1 or TRBD2 (6 bases each). The TCR comes from a human donor in good health. Some libraries in this study had Jurkat cell RNA spiked in. CDR3 DNA: TGTGCCAGCAGTTTCCTGGAGGGGGATTCCTACGAGCAGTACTTC. It is translated as CASSFLEGDSYEQYF.